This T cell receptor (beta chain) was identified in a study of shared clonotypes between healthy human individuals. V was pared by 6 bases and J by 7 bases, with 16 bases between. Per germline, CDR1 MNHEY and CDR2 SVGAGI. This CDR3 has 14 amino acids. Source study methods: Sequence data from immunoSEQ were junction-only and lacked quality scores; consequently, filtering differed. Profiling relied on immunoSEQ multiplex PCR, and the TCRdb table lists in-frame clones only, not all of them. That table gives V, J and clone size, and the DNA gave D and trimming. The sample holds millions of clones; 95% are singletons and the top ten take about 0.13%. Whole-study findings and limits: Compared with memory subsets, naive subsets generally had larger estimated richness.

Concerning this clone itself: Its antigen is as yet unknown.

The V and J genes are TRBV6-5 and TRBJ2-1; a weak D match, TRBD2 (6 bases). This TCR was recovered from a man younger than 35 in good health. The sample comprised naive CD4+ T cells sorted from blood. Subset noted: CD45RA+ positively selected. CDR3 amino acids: CASSLAGYGNEQFF. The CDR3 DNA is TGTGCCAGCAGCCTGGCGGGGTATGGAAATGAGCAGTTCTTC.